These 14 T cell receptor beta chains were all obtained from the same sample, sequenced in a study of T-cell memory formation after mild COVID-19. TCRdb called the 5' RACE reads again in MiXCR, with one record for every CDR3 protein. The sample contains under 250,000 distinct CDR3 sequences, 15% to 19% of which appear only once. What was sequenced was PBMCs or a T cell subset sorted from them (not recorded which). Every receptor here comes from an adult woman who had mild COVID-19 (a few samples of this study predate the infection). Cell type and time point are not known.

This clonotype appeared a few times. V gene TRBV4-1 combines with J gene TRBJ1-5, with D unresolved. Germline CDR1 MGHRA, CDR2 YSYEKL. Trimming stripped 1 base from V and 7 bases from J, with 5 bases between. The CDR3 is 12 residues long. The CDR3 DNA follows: TGCGCCAGCAGCCAAGTAGGGCAGCCCCAGCATTTT. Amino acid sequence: CASSQVGQPQHF.

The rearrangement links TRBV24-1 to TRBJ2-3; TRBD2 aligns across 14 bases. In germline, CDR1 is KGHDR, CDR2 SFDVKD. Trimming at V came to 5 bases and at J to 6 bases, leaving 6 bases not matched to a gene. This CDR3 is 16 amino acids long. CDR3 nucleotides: TGTGCCACCAGTGTCCTGACTAGCGGGGGGGCGGATACGCAGTATTTT. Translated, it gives CATSVLTSGGADTQYF.

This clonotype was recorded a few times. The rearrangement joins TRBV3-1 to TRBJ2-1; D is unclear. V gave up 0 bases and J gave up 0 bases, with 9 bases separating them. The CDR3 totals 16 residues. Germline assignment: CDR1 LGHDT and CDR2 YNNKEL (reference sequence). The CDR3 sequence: CASSQDSRFSYNEQFF. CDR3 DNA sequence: TGTGCCAGCAGCCAAGATTCGCGGTTCTCCTACAATGAGCAGTTCTTC.

For the CDR3, the DNA is TGTGCCAGCAGCTTATCGGATAACAGGCCCGAGCAGTACTTC. Translating gives CASSLSDNRPEQYF. V is TRBV7-6 and J is TRBJ2-7; TRBD1 might be the D (5 bases). V was trimmed by 2 bases and J by 6 bases, leaving 14 bases between them. This CDR3 has 14 residues. Germline CDR1 and CDR2: SGHVS and FNYEAQ.

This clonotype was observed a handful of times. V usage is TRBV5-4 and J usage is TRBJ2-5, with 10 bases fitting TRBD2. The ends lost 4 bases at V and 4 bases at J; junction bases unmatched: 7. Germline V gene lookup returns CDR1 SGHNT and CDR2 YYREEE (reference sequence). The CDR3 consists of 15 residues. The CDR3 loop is CASSGSGRRGETQYF. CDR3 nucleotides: TGTGCCAGCAGCGGTAGCGGGAGGAGAGGAGAGACCCAGTACTTC.

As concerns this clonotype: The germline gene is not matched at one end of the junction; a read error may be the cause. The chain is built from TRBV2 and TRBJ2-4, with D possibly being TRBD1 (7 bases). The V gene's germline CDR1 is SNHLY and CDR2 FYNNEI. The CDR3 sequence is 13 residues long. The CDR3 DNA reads TGTGCCAGCAGTCCTACAGGGGAGGCCATTCTGTACTTC. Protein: CASSPTGEAILYF.

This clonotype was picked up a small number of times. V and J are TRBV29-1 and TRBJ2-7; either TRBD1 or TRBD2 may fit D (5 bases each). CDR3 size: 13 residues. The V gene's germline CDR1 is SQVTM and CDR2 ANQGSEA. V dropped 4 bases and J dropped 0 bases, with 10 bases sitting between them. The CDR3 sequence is CSVGRGGSYEQYF. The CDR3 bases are TGCAGCGTTGGCCGTGGGGGCTCCTACGAGCAGTACTTC.

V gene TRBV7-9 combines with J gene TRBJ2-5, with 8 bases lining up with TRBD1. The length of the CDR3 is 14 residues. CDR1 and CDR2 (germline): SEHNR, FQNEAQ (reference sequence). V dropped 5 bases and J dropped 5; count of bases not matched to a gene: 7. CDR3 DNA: TGTGCCAGCAGCACTTTGGACAGGGCGGAGACCCAGTACTTC. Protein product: CASSTLDRAETQYF.

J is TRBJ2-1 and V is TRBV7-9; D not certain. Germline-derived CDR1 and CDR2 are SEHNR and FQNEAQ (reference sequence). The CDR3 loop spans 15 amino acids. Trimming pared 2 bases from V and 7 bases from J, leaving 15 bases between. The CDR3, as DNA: TGTGCCAGCAGCTTACAGGAACTCCCCAGGAATGAGCAGTTCTTC. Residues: CASSLQELPRNEQFF.

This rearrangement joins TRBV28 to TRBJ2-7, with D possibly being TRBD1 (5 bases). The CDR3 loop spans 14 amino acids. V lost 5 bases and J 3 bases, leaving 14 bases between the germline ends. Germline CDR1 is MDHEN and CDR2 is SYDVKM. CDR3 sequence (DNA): TGTGCCAGCAGTATCTATGGACACATCTACGAGCAGTACTTC. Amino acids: CASSIYGHIYEQYF.

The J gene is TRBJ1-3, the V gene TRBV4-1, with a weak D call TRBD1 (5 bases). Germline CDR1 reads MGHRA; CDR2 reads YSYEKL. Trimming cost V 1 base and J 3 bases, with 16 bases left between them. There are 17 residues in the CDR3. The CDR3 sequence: CASSQGAGRNSGNTIYF. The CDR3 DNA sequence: TGCGCCAGCAGCCAAGGGGCAGGGCGAAACAGTGGAAACACCATATATTTT.

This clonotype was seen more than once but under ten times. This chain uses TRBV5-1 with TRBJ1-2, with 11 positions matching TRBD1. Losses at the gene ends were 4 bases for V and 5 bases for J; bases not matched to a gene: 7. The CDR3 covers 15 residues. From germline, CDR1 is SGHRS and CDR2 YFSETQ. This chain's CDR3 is CASSAGTGGLYGYTF. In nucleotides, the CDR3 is TGCGCCAGCAGCGCAGGGACAGGGGGATTGTATGGCTACACCTTC.

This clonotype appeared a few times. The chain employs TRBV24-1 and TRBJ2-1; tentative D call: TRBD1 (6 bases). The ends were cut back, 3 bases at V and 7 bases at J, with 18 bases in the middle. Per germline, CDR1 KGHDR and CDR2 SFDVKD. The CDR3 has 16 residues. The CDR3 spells CATSDPYRDNRNEQFF. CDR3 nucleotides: TGTGCCACCAGTGATCCATACCGGGACAACCGTAATGAGCAGTTCTTC.

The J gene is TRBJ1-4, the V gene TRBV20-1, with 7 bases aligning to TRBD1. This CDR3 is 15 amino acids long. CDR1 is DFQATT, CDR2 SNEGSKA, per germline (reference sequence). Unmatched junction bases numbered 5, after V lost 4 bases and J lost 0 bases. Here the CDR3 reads CSAIGQEATNEKLFF. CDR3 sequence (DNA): TGCAGTGCTATTGGACAGGAGGCAACTAATGAAAAACTGTTTTTT.